This TCR beta chain was obtained from a study of blood T cell repertoires in COVID-19. Study-wide background: Acute and convalescent COVID-19 specimens originated in the United States, Italy and Spain. PBMCs, B-cell-depleted T cells, or T cells provided the cDNA or gDNA that made up the material.

Germline trimming cut 5 bases from V and 12 bases from J; bases unmatched to any gene: 12. The CDR3 is 14 amino acids. Germline V lookup: CDR1 SGHTA, CDR2 FQGTGA. How the authors handled the data: Reference gene primer amplification gave estimated nucleated cell counts. Some clones are missing from TCRdb's copy, which holds only in-frame ones; the method was immunoSEQ multiplex PCR. V and J calls and clone size are copied from that table; D and trimming were computed from the DNA. Here the sample spans around 100,000 clones, approximately 84% being singletons. This chain joins TRBV7-3 and TRBJ2-1, with 8 bases lining up with TRBD2. The TCR sequence derives from a man aged 40-49 years with acute or convalescent COVID-19. The specimen sequenced was peripheral blood. The CDR3 reads CASSLSPRAGGQFF. The CDR3 DNA reads TGTGCCAGCAGCCTCAGCCCCCGGGCGGGAGGGCAGTTCTTC. Full variable domain (remainder filled in from reference TRBV7-3 and TRBJ2-1): GAGVSQTPSNKVTEKGKYVELRCDPISGHTALYWYRQSLGQGPEFLIYFQGTGAADDSGLPNDRFFAVRPEGSVSTLKIQRTERGDSAVYLCASSLSPRAGGQFFGPGTRLTVL.